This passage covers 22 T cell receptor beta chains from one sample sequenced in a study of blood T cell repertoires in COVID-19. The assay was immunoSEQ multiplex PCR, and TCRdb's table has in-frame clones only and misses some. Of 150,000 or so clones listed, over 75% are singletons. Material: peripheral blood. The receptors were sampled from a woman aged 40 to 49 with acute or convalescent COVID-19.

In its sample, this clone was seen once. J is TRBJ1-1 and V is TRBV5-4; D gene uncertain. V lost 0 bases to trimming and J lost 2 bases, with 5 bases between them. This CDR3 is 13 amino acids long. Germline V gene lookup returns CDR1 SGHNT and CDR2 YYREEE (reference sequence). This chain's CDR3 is CASSLDINTEAFF. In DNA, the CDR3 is TGTGCCAGCAGCTTGGATATTAACACTGAAGCTTTCTTT. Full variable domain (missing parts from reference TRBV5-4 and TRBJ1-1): ETGVTQSPTHLIKTRGQQVTLRCSSQSGHNTVSWYQQALGQGPQFIFQYYREEENGRGNFPPRFSGLQFPNYSSELNVNALELDDSALYLCASSLDINTEAFFGQGTRLTVV.

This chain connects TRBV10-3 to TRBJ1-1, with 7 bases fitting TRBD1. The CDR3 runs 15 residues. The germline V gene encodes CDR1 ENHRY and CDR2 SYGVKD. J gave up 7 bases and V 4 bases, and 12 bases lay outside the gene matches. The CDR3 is CAISALHEGAVEAFF. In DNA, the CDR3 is TGTGCCATCAGTGCGCTACACGAGGGGGCAGTTGAAGCTTTCTTT.

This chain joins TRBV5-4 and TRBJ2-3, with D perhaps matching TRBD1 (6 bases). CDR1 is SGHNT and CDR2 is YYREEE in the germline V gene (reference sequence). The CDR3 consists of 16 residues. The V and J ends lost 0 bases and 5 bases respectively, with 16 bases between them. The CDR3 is CASSLDSGQMGDTQYF. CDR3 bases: TGTGCCAGCAGCTTGGATTCTGGACAGATGGGAGATACGCAGTATTTT.

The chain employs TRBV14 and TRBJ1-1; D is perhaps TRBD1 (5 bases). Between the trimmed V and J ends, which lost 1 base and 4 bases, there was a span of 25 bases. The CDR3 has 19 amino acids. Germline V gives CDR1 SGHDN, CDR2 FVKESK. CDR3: CASSQGPQVGGTLGTEAFF. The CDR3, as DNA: TGTGCCAGCAGCCAAGGCCCACAGGTTGGGGGGACGCTCGGCACTGAAGCTTTCTTT.

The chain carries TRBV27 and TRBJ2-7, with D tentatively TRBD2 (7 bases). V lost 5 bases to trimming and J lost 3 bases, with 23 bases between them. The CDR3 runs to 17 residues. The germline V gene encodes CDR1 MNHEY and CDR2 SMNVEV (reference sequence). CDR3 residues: CASSPTPPAGANYEQYF. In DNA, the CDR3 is TGTGCCAGCAGTCCCACTCCCCCGGCGGGGGCGAACTACGAGCAGTACTTC.

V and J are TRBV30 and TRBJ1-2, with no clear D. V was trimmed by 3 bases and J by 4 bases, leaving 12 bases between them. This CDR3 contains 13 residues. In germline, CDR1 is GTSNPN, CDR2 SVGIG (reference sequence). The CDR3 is CAWSDGEIYGYTF. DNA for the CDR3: TGTGCCTGGAGCGACGGGGAAATCTATGGCTACACCTTC.

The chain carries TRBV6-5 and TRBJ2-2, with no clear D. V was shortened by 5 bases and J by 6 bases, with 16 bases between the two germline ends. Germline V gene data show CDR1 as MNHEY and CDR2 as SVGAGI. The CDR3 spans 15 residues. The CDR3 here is CASSPRALEAGELFF. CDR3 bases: TGTGCCAGCAGTCCACGTGCTTTAGAGGCCGGGGAGCTGTTTTTT.

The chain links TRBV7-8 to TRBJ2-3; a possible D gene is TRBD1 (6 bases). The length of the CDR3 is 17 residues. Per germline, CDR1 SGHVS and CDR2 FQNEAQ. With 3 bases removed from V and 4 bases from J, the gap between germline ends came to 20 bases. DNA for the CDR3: TGTGCCAGCAGCTTGCGAGCTGGGACACTAGTGGCAGATACGCAGTATTTT. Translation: CASSLRAGTLVADTQYF.

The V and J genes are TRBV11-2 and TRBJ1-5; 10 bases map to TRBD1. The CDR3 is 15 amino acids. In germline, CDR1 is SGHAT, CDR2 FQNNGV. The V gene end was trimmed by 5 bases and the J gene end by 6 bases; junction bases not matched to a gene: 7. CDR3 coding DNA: TGTGCCAGCAGCCCGACAGGGGGCGAGTTTCAGCCCCAGCATTTT. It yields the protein CASSPTGGEFQPQHF.

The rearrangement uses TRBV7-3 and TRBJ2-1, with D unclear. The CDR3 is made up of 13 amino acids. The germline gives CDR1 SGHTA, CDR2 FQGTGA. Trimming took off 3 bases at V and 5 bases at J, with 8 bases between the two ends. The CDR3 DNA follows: TGTGCCAGCAGCTTTCTCCCTAACAATGAGCAGTTCTTC. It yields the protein CASSFLPNNEQFF.

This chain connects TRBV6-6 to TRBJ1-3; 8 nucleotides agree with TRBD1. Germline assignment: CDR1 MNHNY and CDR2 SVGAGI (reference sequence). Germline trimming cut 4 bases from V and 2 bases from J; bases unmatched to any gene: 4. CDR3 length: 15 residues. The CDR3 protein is CASSSQGAPGNTIYF. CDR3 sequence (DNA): TGTGCCAGCAGTTCTCAGGGGGCGCCTGGAAACACCATATATTTT.

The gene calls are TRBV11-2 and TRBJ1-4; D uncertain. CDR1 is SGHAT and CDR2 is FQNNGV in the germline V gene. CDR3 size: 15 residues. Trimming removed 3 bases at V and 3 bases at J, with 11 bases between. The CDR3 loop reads CASSFSEVSNEKLFF. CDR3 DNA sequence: TGTGCCAGCAGCTTCTCGGAGGTATCTAATGAAAAACTGTTTTTT.

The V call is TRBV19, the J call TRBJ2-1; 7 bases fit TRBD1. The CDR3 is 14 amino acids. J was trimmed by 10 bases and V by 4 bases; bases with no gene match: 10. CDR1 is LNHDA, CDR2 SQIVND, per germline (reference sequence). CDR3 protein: CASSTGTVSLEQFF. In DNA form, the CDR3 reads TGTGCCAGTAGTACCGGGACAGTTTCACTGGAGCAGTTCTTC. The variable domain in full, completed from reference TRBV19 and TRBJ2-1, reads DGGITQSPKYLFRKEGQNVTLSCEQNLNHDAMYWYRQDPGQGLRLIYYSQIVNDFQKGDIAEGYSVSREKKESFPLTVTSAQKNPTAFYLCASSTGTVSLEQFFGPGTRLTVL.

Here the CDR3 DNA reads TGTGCCAGCAGCGGACAGGGAATTGATCTGGCAGATACGCAGTATTTT. It translates to CASSGQGIDLADTQYF. The chain combines TRBV11-1 with TRBJ2-3; 8 bases fit TRBD1. J gave up 4 bases and V 5 bases, and 11 bases lay outside the gene matches. The CDR3 totals 16 residues. The germline gives CDR1 SGHAT, CDR2 FQDESV (reference sequence).

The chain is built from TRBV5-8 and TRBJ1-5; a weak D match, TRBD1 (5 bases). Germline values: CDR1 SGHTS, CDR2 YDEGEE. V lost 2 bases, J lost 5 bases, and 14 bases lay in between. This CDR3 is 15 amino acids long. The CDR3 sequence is CASSLGVPGYQPQHF. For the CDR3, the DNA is TGTGCCAGCAGCTTAGGGGTGCCAGGGTATCAGCCCCAGCATTTT.

The DNA of the CDR3 is TGTGCCAGCAGGAGTTTTGGGCGGGGGCCTCCTCGTGCTAGCACAGATACGCAGTATTTT. Translating it yields CASRSFGRGPPRASTDTQYF. The chain joins TRBV2 to TRBJ2-3; D is possibly TRBD2 (7 bases). The CDR3 covers 20 residues. The germline V gene has CDR1 SNHLY and CDR2 FYNNEI. With 6 bases removed from V and 0 bases from J, the gap between germline ends came to 28 bases.

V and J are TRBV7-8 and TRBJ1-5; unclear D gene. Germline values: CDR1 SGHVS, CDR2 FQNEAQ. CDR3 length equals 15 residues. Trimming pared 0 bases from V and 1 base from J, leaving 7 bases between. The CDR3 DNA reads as TGTGCCAGCAGCTTAGCCCCGGGGAGCAATCAGCCCCAGCATTTT. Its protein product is CASSLAPGSNQPQHF.

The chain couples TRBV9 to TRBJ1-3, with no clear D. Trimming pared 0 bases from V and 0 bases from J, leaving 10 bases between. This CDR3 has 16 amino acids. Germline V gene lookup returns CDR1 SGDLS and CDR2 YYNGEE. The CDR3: CASSVEAGSSGNTIYF. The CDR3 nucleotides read TGTGCCAGCAGCGTAGAGGCAGGAAGCTCTGGAAACACCATATATTTT.

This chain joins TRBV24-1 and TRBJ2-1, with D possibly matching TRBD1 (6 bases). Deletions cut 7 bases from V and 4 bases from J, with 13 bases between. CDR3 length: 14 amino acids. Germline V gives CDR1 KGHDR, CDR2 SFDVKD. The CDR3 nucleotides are TGTGCCACCAGCCCGACAGGAGAATACAATGAGCAGTTCTTC. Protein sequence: CATSPTGEYNEQFF.

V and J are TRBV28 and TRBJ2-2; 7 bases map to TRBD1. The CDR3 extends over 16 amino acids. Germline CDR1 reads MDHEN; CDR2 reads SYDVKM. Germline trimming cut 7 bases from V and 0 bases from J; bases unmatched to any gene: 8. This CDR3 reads CASTSPGGPNTGELFF. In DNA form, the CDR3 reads TGTGCCAGCACATCCCCAGGGGGACCGAACACCGGGGAGCTGTTTTTT.

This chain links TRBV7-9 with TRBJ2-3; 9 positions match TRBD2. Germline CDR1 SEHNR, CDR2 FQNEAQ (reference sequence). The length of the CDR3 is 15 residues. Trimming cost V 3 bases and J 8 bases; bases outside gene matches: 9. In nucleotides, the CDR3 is TGTGCCAGCAGCTTGCTAGCGGGGCCGTTAGGTACGCAGTATTTT. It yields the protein CASSLLAGPLGTQYF.

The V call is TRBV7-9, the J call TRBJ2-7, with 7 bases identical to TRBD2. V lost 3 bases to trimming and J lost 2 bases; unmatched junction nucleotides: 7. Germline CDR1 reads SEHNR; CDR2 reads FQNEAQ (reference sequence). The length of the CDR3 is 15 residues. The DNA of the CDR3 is TGTGCCAGCAGCTTGGGCCTAGCGGAAACCTACGAGCAGTACTTC. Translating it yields CASSLGLAETYEQYF.